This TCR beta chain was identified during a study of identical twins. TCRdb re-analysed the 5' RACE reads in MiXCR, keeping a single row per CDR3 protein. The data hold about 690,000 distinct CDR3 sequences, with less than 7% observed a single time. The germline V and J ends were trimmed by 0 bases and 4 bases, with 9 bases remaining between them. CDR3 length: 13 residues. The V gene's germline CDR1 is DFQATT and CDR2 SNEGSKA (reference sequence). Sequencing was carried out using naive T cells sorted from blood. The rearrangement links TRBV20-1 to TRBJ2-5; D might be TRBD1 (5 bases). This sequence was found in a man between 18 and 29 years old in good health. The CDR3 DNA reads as TGCAGTGCTAGAGAGGACAACCGAGAGACCCAGTACTTC. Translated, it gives CSAREDNRETQYF.